The clone carrying this T cell receptor beta chain has a handful of counts. Its antigen remains unknown. The repertoire was sequenced with immunoSEQ multiplex PCR; TCRdb's copy has only in-frame clones and lacks some. The sample has roughly 500,000 clones; roughly 89% are singletons. Indicated treatment: some 19 received Ad26.COV2.S at low or high dose, single or two shots; 5 received placebo; per-sample allocation not given. Day 63 following the first vaccine or placebo injection was when the samples were taken. The data originate from a study of Ad26.COV2.S vaccination and SARS-CoV-2 variants. After removal of 5 bases from V and 8 bases from J, the junction contained 13 bases not matched to a gene. Germline V CDR1 and CDR2: SGHRS, YFSETQ. This CDR3 spans 14 amino acids. Broader study findings: People given the vaccine had a wider spike-specific TCR breadth than placebo recipients did.

Here the sequenced sample was peripheral blood, taken in a trial of Ad26.COV2.S vaccine versus placebo. The chain couples TRBV5-1 to TRBJ2-7; 7 nucleotides match TRBD1. The origin of this receptor is a person between 18 and 65 years old who received the Ad26.COV2.S COVID-19 vaccine or a placebo. This CDR3 reads CASRPGQPTGQQYF. The CDR3, as DNA: TGCGCCAGCAGACCGGGACAGCCTACTGGCCAGCAGTACTTC.